What follows are 30 T cell receptor beta chains derived from one specimen sequenced in a study of blood T cell repertoires in COVID-19. Profiled with immunoSEQ multiplex PCR; TCRdb holds only in-frame clones, not every one. The sample records a few hundred thousand clones, roughly 80% being singletons. Sequencing input: peripheral blood. The receptor source for this set is a human donor with acute or convalescent COVID-19. The donor label of this sample is uncertain.

This chain links TRBV4-1 with TRBJ2-4, with 8 bases that match TRBD1. CDR3 length equals 15 residues. Trimming removed 1 base from V and 1 base from J; junction bases left unmatched: 0. Germline-derived CDR1 and CDR2 are MGHRA and YSYEKL. The CDR3 is CASSQGQGAKNIQYF. The CDR3 DNA reads as TGCGCCAGCAGCCAAGGACAGGGGGCCAAAAACATTCAGTACTTC.

The rearrangement links TRBV5-4 to TRBJ2-2, with D perhaps TRBD2 (6 bases). V lost 6 bases and J lost 2, with 11 bases in between. The CDR3 covers 14 residues. The V gene's germline CDR1 is SGHNT and CDR2 YYREEE (reference sequence). The CDR3 protein is CASKPRDNTGELFF. The CDR3 nucleotides are TGTGCCAGCAAACCGCGGGACAACACCGGGGAGCTGTTTTTT.

V and J are TRBV3-1 (or the pseudogene TRBV3-2) and TRBJ2-7; D gene ambiguous. V was trimmed by 0 bases and J by 6 bases, leaving 6 bases between them. The CDR3 spans 12 residues. Germline V lookup: CDR1 LGHDT, CDR2 YNNKEL (reference sequence). The CDR3 DNA is TGTGCCAGCAGCCAAGATCGGAGCGAGCAGTACTTC. Protein sequence: CASSQDRSEQYF.

The chain employs TRBV5-6 and TRBJ2-3; D is ambiguous. Between the trimmed V and J ends, which lost 1 base and 0 bases, there was a span of 18 bases. Germline CDR1 reads SGHDT; CDR2 reads YYEEEE. CDR3 length equals 18 residues. DNA of the CDR3: TGTGCCAGCAGCTTGCCAGCCATTAGCCGCCGTAGCACAGATACGCAGTATTTT. This gives the protein CASSLPAISRRSTDTQYF.

This chain connects TRBV21-1 to TRBJ2-7; TRBD1 reflects the table's D call only, with no check against the DNA. TRBV21-1 is designated a pseudogene. The CDR3 is made up of 13 amino acids. The CDR3 here is CASSKGRQVWQYF. CDR3 DNA sequence: TGTGCCAGCAGCAAAGGTAGACAGGTTTGGCAGTACTTC.

The chain carries TRBV11-2 and TRBJ1-6; possible D gene TRBD1, 5 bases. Germline V gene lookup returns CDR1 SGHAT and CDR2 FQNNGV. This CDR3 has 15 residues. V dropped 4 bases and J dropped 6 bases, with 13 bases sitting between them. The CDR3 nucleotides are TGTGCCAGCAGCTCCCGTACAGGTGTTAATTCACCCCTCCACTTT. Protein: CASSSRTGVNSPLHF.

This clone was counted a few times. CDR3 coding DNA: TGCAGCGTTGAAGTTCATACGGGAGCCAGATTGTCCTACGAGCAGTACTTC. Translation gives CSVEVHTGARLSYEQYF. The gene calls are TRBV29-1 and TRBJ2-7; tentatively, D is TRBD2 (6 bases). Germline lookup yields CDR1 SQVTM and CDR2 ANQGSEA. This CDR3 has 17 residues. Trimming removed 1 base from V and 1 base from J, with 20 bases in between.

This clone was recorded a few times. The chain's CDR3 is CASSMWAPYAGGYTF. The CDR3 nucleotides are TGTGCCAGTAGTATGTGGGCCCCATACGCGGGGGGCTACACCTTC. The chain is built from TRBV19 and TRBJ1-2, with D hard to call. The CDR3 runs 15 residues. Trimming cost V 3 bases and J 8 bases, with 19 bases left between them. The germline gives CDR1 LNHDA, CDR2 SQIVND (reference sequence).

The chain has TRBV6-5 and TRBJ1-1, with 10 bases matching TRBD1. Looked up from germline, CDR1 is MNHEY and CDR2 is SVGAGI. V gave up 8 bases and J gave up 5 bases; unmatched junction bases: 11. The CDR3 spans 15 residues. CDR3 sequence reads: CASLTGGAGWTEAFF. CDR3 DNA sequence: TGTGCCAGCCTGACAGGGGGCGCGGGGTGGACTGAAGCTTTCTTT.

This clone has a single count. The CDR3 DNA sequence: TGTGCCAGCAGTTTATCGGCAGATAATCAGCCCCAGCATTTT. Its translation: CASSLSADNQPQHF. V and J are TRBV27 and TRBJ1-5; D remains ambiguous. In germline, CDR1 is MNHEY, CDR2 SMNVEV (reference sequence). This CDR3 spans 14 amino acids. V was trimmed by 0 bases and J by 4 bases, leaving 7 bases between them.

The chain uses TRBV19 and TRBJ1-1; D is possibly TRBD1 (6 bases). Per the germline V gene, CDR1 is LNHDA and CDR2 is SQIVND (reference sequence). The CDR3 loop spans 15 amino acids. The germline V and J ends were trimmed by 3 bases and 2 bases, with 13 bases remaining between them. The CDR3 loop reads CASSIFEGVNTEAFF. In DNA, the CDR3 is TGTGCCAGTAGTATCTTCGAGGGGGTAAACACTGAAGCTTTCTTT.

The chain uses TRBV28 and TRBJ1-4; D remains ambiguous. CDR1 is MDHEN, CDR2 SYDVKM, per germline. This CDR3 spans 12 amino acids. V dropped 6 bases and J dropped 5 bases, with 7 bases sitting between them. CDR3 amino acids: CASRSGNEKLFF. DNA of the CDR3: TGTGCCAGCAGGTCGGGAAATGAAAAACTGTTTTTT.

This clone has more than one count but fewer than ten. This chain connects TRBV18 to TRBJ1-2; possible D gene TRBD1, 6 bases. This CDR3 region has 16 residues. Trimming pared 3 bases from V and 4 bases from J, leaving 18 bases between. CDR1 and CDR2 (germline): KGHSH, LQKENI. Here the CDR3 DNA reads TGTGCCAGCTCACCTTTGGACCGGGACATATCCTATGGCTACACCTTC. Residues: CASSPLDRDISYGYTF.

This clone appeared a few times. The chain recombines TRBV21-1 with TRBJ1-6. TRBV21-1 is a known pseudogene. The CDR3 contains 15 residues. CDR3 nucleotide sequence: TGTGCCAGCAGCAAAAGGACTCCGTATAATTCACCCCTCCACTTT. Translation: CASSKRTPYNSPLHF.

About this clone: Other DNA sequences in the sample encode the same CDR3. The V call is TRBV5-1, the J call TRBJ1-6; tentative D call: TRBD1 (5 bases). CDR1 and CDR2 (germline): SGHRS, YFSETQ. V shed 4 bases and J shed 7 bases, with 12 bases lying between them. This CDR3 is built from 14 residues. The chain's CDR3 is CASSPGRGNSPLHF. CDR3 in DNA: TGCGCCAGCAGCCCGGGGAGGGGCAATTCACCCCTCCACTTT.

Details on this clone: Other DNA sequences within the sample encode an identical CDR3. The chain carries TRBV2 and TRBJ2-3; no reliable D call. There are 14 residues in the CDR3. Germline V lookup: CDR1 SNHLY, CDR2 FYNNEI. The ends were cut back, 4 bases at V and 0 bases at J, with 8 bases in the middle. The CDR3 DNA reads as TGTGCCAGCAGTGTGGGCACTAGCACAGATACGCAGTATTTT. Protein sequence: CASSVGTSTDTQYF.

V is TRBV19 and J is TRBJ1-2; possible D gene TRBD1, 6 bases. CDR1 and CDR2 (germline): LNHDA, SQIVND (reference sequence). The CDR3 consists of 14 residues. V lost 5 bases, J lost 1 base, and 11 bases lay in between. CDR3 DNA sequence: TGTGCCAGTAGTCAAACAGGGTTTAACTATGGCTACACCTTC. Its protein is CASSQTGFNYGYTF.

The chain employs TRBV27 and TRBJ2-7; 8 bases match TRBD1. The junction had 1 base not matched to a gene; V was cut back by 6 bases and J by 3 bases. Germline CDR1 is MNHEY and CDR2 is SMNVEV (reference sequence). This CDR3 is built from 12 residues. The CDR3 DNA sequence: TGTGCCAGCAGAGGACAGGGCTACGAGCAGTACTTC. Translated, it gives CASRGQGYEQYF.

The chain carries TRBV29-1 and TRBJ2-5; TRBD2 might be the D (5 bases). The V end was cut by 7 bases, the J end by 4 bases, with 10 bases between. CDR3 length equals 11 residues. The germline V gene has CDR1 SQVTM and CDR2 ANQGSEA. In DNA, the CDR3 is TGCAGCGCCGTTCGGGGAGAGACCCAGTACTTC. Translation gives CSAVRGETQYF.

The V gene is TRBV3-1 (or the pseudogene TRBV3-2), the J gene TRBJ1-2, with a possible D match to TRBD1 (5 bases). The length of the CDR3 is 16 residues. Looked up from germline, CDR1 is LGHDT and CDR2 is YNNKEL (reference sequence). Trimming removed 4 bases from V and 0 bases from J, with 15 bases in between. The CDR3 bases are TGTGCCAGCAGCCGATCCGGGGGACGTTCTAACTATGGCTACACCTTC. It specifies CASSRSGGRSNYGYTF.

The chain recombines TRBV4-1 with TRBJ1-5, with TRBD1 matching over 12 bases. Germline CDR1 is MGHRA and CDR2 is YSYEKL. This CDR3 has 17 residues. Unmatched junction bases numbered 7, after V lost 6 bases and J lost 1 base. CDR3 protein: CASRTGTGGASNQPQHF. The CDR3 nucleotides are TGCGCCAGCAGAACCGGGACAGGGGGCGCGAGCAATCAGCCCCAGCATTTT.

This chain uses TRBV9 with TRBJ2-2; D might be TRBD2 (6 bases). V was shortened by 2 bases and J by 6 bases, with 14 bases between the two germline ends. The CDR3 runs to 15 residues. CDR1 SGDLS and CDR2 YYNGEE come from the germline V gene. For the CDR3, the DNA is TGTGCCAGCAGCGTTGAACGGGGGTACGCCGGGGAGCTGTTTTTT. Amino acids: CASSVERGYAGELFF.

The genes are TRBV18 and TRBJ2-2, with 8 bases lining up with TRBD1. Germline V gene sequence: CDR1 KGHSH, CDR2 LQKENI. CDR3 size: 14 residues. J gave up 8 bases and V 6 bases, and 8 bases lay outside the gene matches. The CDR3 sequence is CASSWTGKMGELFF. DNA for the CDR3: TGTGCCAGCTCTTGGACAGGGAAGATGGGGGAGCTGTTTTTT.

This chain joins TRBV2 and TRBJ2-7; 9 nucleotides line up with TRBD1. The CDR3 has 14 amino acids. V lost 6 bases, J lost 7 bases, and 10 bases stayed unmatched. Germline V gene sequence: CDR1 SNHLY, CDR2 FYNNEI. CDR3 sequence reads: CASRTGTGTWEQYF. The CDR3, as DNA: TGTGCCAGCAGAACCGGGACAGGGACGTGGGAGCAGTACTTC.

The CDR3 reads CASSYSNWMRGTEAFF. DNA of the CDR3: TGTGCCAGCAGTTACTCGAATTGGATGCGGGGCACTGAAGCTTTCTTT. The chain links TRBV6-5 to TRBJ1-1; D gene uncertain. Germline V gene lookup returns CDR1 MNHEY and CDR2 SVGAGI. Trimming took off 0 bases at V and 4 bases at J, with 15 bases between the two ends. The CDR3 runs 16 residues.

The V and J genes are TRBV12-5 and TRBJ1-2; perhaps TRBD1 as D (6 bases). The germline V gene has CDR1 LGHNT and CDR2 FRNRAP. V was trimmed by 6 bases and J by 4 bases, leaving 15 bases between them. CDR3 size: 14 residues. The CDR3 sequence: CASGQRTDGYGYTF. Here the CDR3 DNA reads TGTGCTAGTGGCCAACGGACAGACGGCTATGGCTACACCTTC.

The chain joins TRBV2 to TRBJ2-7; D is possibly TRBD2 (7 bases). Germline CDR1 SNHLY, CDR2 FYNNEI. The CDR3 runs to 16 residues. V was pared by 6 bases and J by 3 bases, with 21 bases between. CDR3 in DNA: TGTGCCAGCAGAAACAGGTGGGGGGGCGGACACTACGAGCAGTACTTC. Translating gives CASRNRWGGGHYEQYF.

The chain links TRBV9 to TRBJ2-3; 9 nucleotides line up with TRBD2. This CDR3 has 16 residues. With V trimmed by 1 base and J by 2 bases, 5 bases remained unmatched. Germline V lookup: CDR1 SGDLS, CDR2 YYNGEE. CDR3 in DNA: TGTGCCAGCAGCGTACTGGGACTAGCCGTCACAGATACGCAGTATTTT. This codes for CASSVLGLAVTDTQYF.

V and J are TRBV5-1 and TRBJ2-7; D remains unclear. V was trimmed by 4 bases and J by 3 bases, leaving 17 bases between them. The CDR3 is 15 residues long. Germline V gene data show CDR1 as SGHRS and CDR2 as YFSETQ. CDR3 loop: CASSRENSKIYEQYF. The CDR3, as DNA: TGCGCCAGCAGCCGTGAAAACAGTAAAATCTACGAGCAGTACTTC.

J is TRBJ1-2 and V is TRBV24-1, with a weak D call TRBD1 (6 bases). V shed 3 bases and J shed 8 bases, with 9 bases lying between them. CDR1 and CDR2 (germline): KGHDR, SFDVKD. This CDR3 comprises 12 residues. CDR3 loop: CATSDQGYGYTF. The CDR3 nucleotides read TGTGCCACCAGTGATCAGGGGTACGGCTACACCTTC.